The 21 T cell receptor beta chains below were found in one sample sequenced in a study of cytomegalovirus exposure and HLA in healthy donors. PCR was performed using 60 Vbeta and 13 Jbeta primers. The data were produced by immunoSEQ multiplex PCR, yet TCRdb's version contains in-frame clones alone and is incomplete. Seen here are 110,000 or so clones, 70% to 90% observed once, and the top ten hold approximately 2%. The specimen sequenced was PBMCs. These receptors all stem from a man aged 40-49 years in good health and CMV-seronegative.

This rearrangement joins TRBV7-9 to TRBJ2-7, with D unresolved. CDR1 is SEHNR and CDR2 is FQNEAQ in the germline V gene (reference sequence). Between the trimmed V and J ends, which lost 1 base and 2 bases, there was a span of 12 bases. The CDR3 has 15 amino acids. The CDR3 is CASSLEVVMPYEQYF. The CDR3 nucleotides read TGTGCCAGCAGCTTAGAAGTAGTTATGCCCTACGAGCAGTACTTC.

Notes on this clone: Within the sample, other DNA sequences also encode this same CDR3. The gene calls are TRBV30 and TRBJ1-5; 7 bases align to TRBD1. The germline CDR1 and CDR2 sequences are GTSNPN and SVGIG (reference sequence). CDR3 length equals 14 residues. J gave up 2 bases and V 2 bases, and 3 bases lay outside the gene matches. CDR3 bases: TGTGCCTGGAGTACAGGACAGGGCAATCAGCCCCAGCATTTT. Translated: CAWSTGQGNQPQHF.

The chain has TRBV7-9 and TRBJ2-7, with TRBD1 matching 7 bases. Trimming took 5 bases from V and 6 from J; bases not matched to a gene: 13. The CDR3 length is 15 residues. Germline V gene data show CDR1 as SEHNR and CDR2 as FQNEAQ (reference sequence). The CDR3 DNA reads as TGTGCCAGCAGCCCTCAGGGGGTAGACTCGGGCGAGCAGTACTTC. This translates into CASSPQGVDSGEQYF.

This clone was counted only a few times. The chain employs TRBV5-1 and TRBJ2-7, with TRBD1 as a possible D gene (5 bases). Trimming pared 1 base from V and 7 bases from J, leaving 15 bases between. Germline V gene data show CDR1 as SGHRS and CDR2 as YFSETQ. CDR3 length: 14 residues. CDR3 bases: TGCGCCAGCAGCTTGTCCCCCAGGGATTTGGAGCAGTACTTC. This translates into CASSLSPRDLEQYF.

The V call is TRBV7-9, the J call TRBJ2-1, with a possible D match to TRBD1 (5 bases). Trimming took off 5 bases at V and 3 bases at J, with 17 bases between the two ends. CDR1 is SEHNR and CDR2 is FQNEAQ in the germline V gene (reference sequence). This CDR3 is built from 16 residues. The CDR3 sequence: CASSTTKGFLYNEQFF. The CDR3 DNA reads TGTGCCAGCAGCACCACGAAGGGGTTCCTCTACAATGAGCAGTTCTTC.

This chain links TRBV2 with TRBJ1-1; D remains ambiguous. This CDR3 has 13 amino acids. The V gene lost 6 bases and the J gene lost 7 bases, with 15 bases spanning the gap. CDR1 SNHLY and CDR2 FYNNEI come from the germline V gene. In DNA, the CDR3 is TGTGCCAGCAGAAACCTGGAGCACATTGAAGCTTTCTTT. This translates into CASRNLEHIEAFF. The complete variable domain, with remaining parts taken from reference TRBV2 and TRBJ1-1, reads EPEVTQTPSHQVTQMGQEVILRCVPISNHLYFYWYRQILGQKVEFLVSFYNNEISEKSEIFDDQFSVERPDGSNFTLKIRSTKLEDSAMYFCASRNLEHIEAFFGQGTRLTVV.

This clone was observed a handful of times. This chain joins TRBV7-2 and TRBJ2-1, with TRBD2 identical over 9 bases. V shed 5 bases, J shed 1 base, and the junction held 6 bases outside the gene matches. The CDR3 sequence is 16 residues long. Germline V lookup: CDR1 SGHTA, CDR2 FQGNSA. The CDR3 is CASSPRSGSSYNEQFF. DNA for the CDR3: TGTGCCAGCAGCCCACGTAGCGGGAGTTCCTACAATGAGCAGTTCTTC. The variable domain in full, completed from reference TRBV7-2 and TRBJ2-1, reads GAGVSQSPSNKVTEKGKDVELRCDPISGHTALYWYRQSLGQGLEFLIYFQGNSAPDKSGLPSDRFSAERTGGSVSTLTIQRTQQEDSAVYLCASSPRSGSSYNEQFFGPGTRLTVL.

This chain connects TRBV2 to TRBJ2-3; TRBD2 matches at 8 bases. The CDR3 contains 14 residues. Germline V gene lookup returns CDR1 SNHLY and CDR2 FYNNEI. The V and J ends lost 7 bases and 6 bases, in that order; junction bases with no gene match: 9. The CDR3 DNA sequence: TGTGCCAGCACCCAGGGACTAGTGGGGGATACGCAGTATTTT. This encodes CASTQGLVGDTQYF.

This clone was seen a single time. The chain carries TRBV27 and TRBJ1-5, with 8 positions matching TRBD1. Germline V gene data show CDR1 as MNHEY and CDR2 as SMNVEV (reference sequence). CDR3 length equals 14 residues. The junction had 5 bases not matched to a gene; V was cut back by 4 bases and J by 6 bases. CDR3 amino acids: CASSSDRGVQPQHF. DNA for the CDR3: TGTGCCAGCAGTTCCGACAGGGGTGTTCAGCCCCAGCATTTT.

The J gene is TRBJ1-1, the V gene TRBV30; TRBD1 might be the D (5 bases). Germline lookup yields CDR1 GTSNPN and CDR2 SVGIG (reference sequence). Between the trimmed V and J ends, which lost 3 bases and 4 bases, there was a span of 15 bases. This CDR3 is built from 14 residues. The CDR3 protein is CAWRTTGVSTEAFF. The CDR3 nucleotides read TGTGCCTGGAGAACCACGGGGGTCTCCACTGAAGCTTTCTTT.

This chain's CDR3 is CASSIDTPGQQPFTAQHF. CDR3 bases: TGTGCCAGTAGTATAGATACCCCTGGGCAACAACCCTTTACGGCCCAGCATTTT. The chain has TRBV19 and TRBJ1-5, with D unresolved. The ends were cut back, 0 bases at V and 11 bases at J, with 26 bases in the middle. The length of the CDR3 is 18 residues. Germline CDR1 is LNHDA and CDR2 is SQIVND (reference sequence).

J is TRBJ2-5 and V is TRBV5-1; 10 bases align to TRBD1. Trimming at V came to 4 bases and at J to 5 bases, leaving 8 bases not matched to a gene. The CDR3 spans 15 residues. The germline V gene encodes CDR1 SGHRS and CDR2 YFSETQ. The CDR3 nucleotides read TGCGCCAGCAGCCCTGAAGGGACAGGGGCGGAGACCCAGTACTTC. The encoded protein is CASSPEGTGAETQYF.

The chain uses TRBV5-4 and TRBJ1-2; the D is unclear. The CDR3 has 12 amino acids. From germline, CDR1 is SGHNT and CDR2 YYREEE (reference sequence). The V end lost 0 bases, the J end lost 10 bases, and 10 bases lay between the germline ends. The CDR3 reads CASSLAALDYTF. The CDR3 DNA follows: TGTGCCAGCAGCTTGGCGGCACTAGACTACACCTTC.

The chain joins TRBV10-3 to TRBJ1-4; D is perhaps TRBD1 (5 bases). The V gene lost 3 bases and the J gene lost 0 bases, with 17 bases spanning the gap. The CDR3 runs to 18 residues. The V gene's germline CDR1 is ENHRY and CDR2 SYGVKD. CDR3 protein: CAISEGRGGGTTNEKLFF. The DNA of the CDR3 is TGTGCCATCAGTGAAGGGAGGGGCGGAGGGACAACTAATGAAAAACTGTTTTTT.

The chain links TRBV5-6 to TRBJ2-7, with 8 bases lining up with TRBD1. The CDR3 consists of 15 residues. Germline V gives CDR1 SGHDT, CDR2 YYEEEE. J lost 4 bases, V lost 4 bases, and 10 bases had no gene match. The CDR3 here is CASSGTGTGFYEQYF. The CDR3 nucleotides are TGTGCCAGCAGCGGAACCGGGACAGGATTTTACGAGCAGTACTTC.

This clone was observed a few times. The J gene is TRBJ1-2, the V gene TRBV7-2, with 7 bases fitting TRBD1. The V and J ends lost 5 bases and 3 bases, in that order; junction bases with no gene match: 9. CDR3 length: 15 residues. CDR1 and CDR2 from the germline V gene are SGHTA and FQGNSA. In DNA form, the CDR3 reads TGTGCCAGCAGCACCTACAGGGGTGGATACTATGGCTACACCTTC. Its translation: CASSTYRGGYYGYTF.

V is TRBV7-2 and J is TRBJ2-5, with 9 bases aligning to TRBD1. After removal of 3 bases from V and 11 bases from J, the junction contained 7 bases not matched to a gene. This CDR3 is built from 13 residues. Germline V gene lookup returns CDR1 SGHTA and CDR2 FQGNSA. The CDR3 DNA reads TGTGCCAGCAGCTTGGACAGGGGAAGGGCGCAGTACTTC. The encoded protein is CASSLDRGRAQYF.

The chain employs TRBV9 and TRBJ2-7; D ambiguous. The CDR3 has 15 amino acids. CDR1 SGDLS and CDR2 YYNGEE come from the germline V gene. V lost 0 bases and J lost 0, with 10 bases in between. The CDR3 DNA is TGTGCCAGCAGCGTAGGTGAACACAGCTCCTACGAGCAGTACTTC. It translates to CASSVGEHSSYEQYF.

The gene calls are TRBV5-8 and TRBJ1-6, with unresolved D. Trimming took off 5 bases at V and 10 bases at J, with 13 bases between the two ends. In germline, CDR1 is SGHTS, CDR2 YDEGEE. This CDR3 is 13 amino acids long. The CDR3 spells CASRPVLRSPLHF. The CDR3, as DNA: TGTGCCAGCAGACCCGTCCTGAGATCACCCCTCCACTTT. The complete variable domain, with remaining parts taken from reference TRBV5-8 and TRBJ1-6, reads EAGVTQSPTHLIKTRGQQATLRCSPISGHTSVYWYQQALGLGLQFLLWYDEGEERNRGNFPPRFSGRQFPNYSSELNVNALELEDSALYLCASRPVLRSPLHFGNGTRLTVT.

This clone was observed a handful of times. This rearrangement joins TRBV10-3 to TRBJ2-7; D is perhaps TRBD2 (6 bases). The CDR3 loop spans 13 amino acids. Germline V gene sequence: CDR1 ENHRY, CDR2 SYGVKD. Trimming left V 4 bases short and J 1 base short, with 8 bases between. The chain's CDR3 is CAISAGSSYEQYF. In DNA, the CDR3 is TGTGCCATCAGTGCCGGGAGTTCCTACGAGCAGTACTTC.

The chain is built from TRBV28 and TRBJ1-4; D might be TRBD1 (6 bases). This CDR3 has 15 amino acids. Deletions cut 3 bases from V and 7 bases from J, with 15 bases between. Germline values: CDR1 MDHEN, CDR2 SYDVKM. CDR3 region: CASSFPQGLGEKLFF. The CDR3 DNA is TGTGCCAGCAGTTTCCCACAGGGTCTCGGTGAAAAACTGTTTTTT.